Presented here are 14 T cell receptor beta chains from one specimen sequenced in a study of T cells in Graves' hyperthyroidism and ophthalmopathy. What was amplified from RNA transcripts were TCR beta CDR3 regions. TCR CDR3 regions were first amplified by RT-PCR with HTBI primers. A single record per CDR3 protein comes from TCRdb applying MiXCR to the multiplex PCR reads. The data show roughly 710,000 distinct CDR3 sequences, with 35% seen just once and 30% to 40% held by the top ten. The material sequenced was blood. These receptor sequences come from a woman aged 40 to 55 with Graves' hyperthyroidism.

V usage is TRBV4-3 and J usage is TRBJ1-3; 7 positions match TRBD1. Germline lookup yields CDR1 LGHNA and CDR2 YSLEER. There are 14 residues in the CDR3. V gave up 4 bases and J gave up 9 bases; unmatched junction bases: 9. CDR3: CASSLTGRGATIYF. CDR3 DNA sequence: TGCGCCAGCAGCCTGACAGGGAGAGGCGCCACCATATATTTT.

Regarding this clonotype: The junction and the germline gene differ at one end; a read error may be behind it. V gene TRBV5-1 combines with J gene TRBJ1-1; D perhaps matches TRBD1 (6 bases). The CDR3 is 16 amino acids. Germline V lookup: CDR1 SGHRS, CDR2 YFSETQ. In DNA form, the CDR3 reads TGCGCCGGCAGCCTAACCAGTACAGGGATGAACACTGAAGCTTTCTTT. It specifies CAGSLTSTGMNTEAFF.

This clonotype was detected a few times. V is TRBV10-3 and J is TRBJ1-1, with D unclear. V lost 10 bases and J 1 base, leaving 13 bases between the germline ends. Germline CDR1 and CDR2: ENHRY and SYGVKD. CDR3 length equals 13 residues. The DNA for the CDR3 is TGTGCCACCCAGCAGGAAAGGAACACTGAAGCTTTCTTT. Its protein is CATQQERNTEAFF.

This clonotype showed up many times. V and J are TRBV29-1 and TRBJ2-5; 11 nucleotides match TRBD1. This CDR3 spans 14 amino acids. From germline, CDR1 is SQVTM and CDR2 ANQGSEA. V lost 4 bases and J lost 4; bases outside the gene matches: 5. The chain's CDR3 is CSVGRDRGIETQYF. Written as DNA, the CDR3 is TGCAGCGTTGGGAGGGACAGGGGGATAGAGACCCAGTACTTC.

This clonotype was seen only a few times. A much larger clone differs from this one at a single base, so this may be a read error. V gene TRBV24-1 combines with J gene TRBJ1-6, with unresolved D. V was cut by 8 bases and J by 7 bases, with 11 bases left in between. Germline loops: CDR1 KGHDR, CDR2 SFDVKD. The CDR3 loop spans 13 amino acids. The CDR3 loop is CATTGRINSPLHF. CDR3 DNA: TGTGCCACCACCGGACGAATCAATTCACCCCTCCACTTT.

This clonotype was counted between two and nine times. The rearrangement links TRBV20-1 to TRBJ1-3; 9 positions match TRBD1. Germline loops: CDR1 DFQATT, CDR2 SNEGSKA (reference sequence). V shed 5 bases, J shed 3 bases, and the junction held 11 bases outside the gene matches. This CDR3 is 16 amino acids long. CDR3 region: CSAVLSGTGSGNTIYF. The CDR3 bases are TGCAGTGCTGTGCTCTCCGGGACAGGGAGTGGAAACACCATATATTTT.

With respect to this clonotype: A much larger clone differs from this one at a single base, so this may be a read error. The CDR3 region has the DNA TGCAGTGCTAGAGGGACAGGAGACAATCAGCCCCAGCATTTT. This codes for CSARGTGDNQPQHF. This chain joins TRBV20-1 and TRBJ1-5; 7 nucleotides align to TRBD1. The CDR3 has 14 residues. Germline V lookup: CDR1 DFQATT, CDR2 SNEGSKA (reference sequence). Trimming took 1 base from V and 3 from J; bases not matched to a gene: 3.

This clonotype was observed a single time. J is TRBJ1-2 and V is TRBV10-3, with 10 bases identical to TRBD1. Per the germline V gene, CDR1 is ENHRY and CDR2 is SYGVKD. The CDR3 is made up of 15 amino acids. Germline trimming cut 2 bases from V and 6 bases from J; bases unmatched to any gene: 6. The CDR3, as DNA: TGTGCCATCAGTGAGACGAAAGGGACAGGGGATGGCTACACCTTC. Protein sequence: CAISETKGTGDGYTF.

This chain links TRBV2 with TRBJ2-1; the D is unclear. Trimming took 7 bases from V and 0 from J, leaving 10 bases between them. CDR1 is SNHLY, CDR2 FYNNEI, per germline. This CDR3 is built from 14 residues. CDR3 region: CASTYSSSYNEQFF. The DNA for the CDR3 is TGTGCCAGCACTTACTCGAGCTCCTACAATGAGCAGTTCTTC.

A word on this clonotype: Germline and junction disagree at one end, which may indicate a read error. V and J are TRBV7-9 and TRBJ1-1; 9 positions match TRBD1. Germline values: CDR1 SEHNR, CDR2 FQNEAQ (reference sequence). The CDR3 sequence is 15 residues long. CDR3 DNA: TGTGCCAGCAGCTCATCCGGGACAGGGTCGACTGAAGCTTACTTT. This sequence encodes CASSSSGTGSTEAYF.

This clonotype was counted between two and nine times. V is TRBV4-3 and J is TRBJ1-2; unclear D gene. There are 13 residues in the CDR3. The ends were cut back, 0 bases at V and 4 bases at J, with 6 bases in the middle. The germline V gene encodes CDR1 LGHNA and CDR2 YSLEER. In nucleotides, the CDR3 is TGCGCCAGCAGCCAAGAATCGGCCTATGGCTACACCTTC. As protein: CASSQESAYGYTF.

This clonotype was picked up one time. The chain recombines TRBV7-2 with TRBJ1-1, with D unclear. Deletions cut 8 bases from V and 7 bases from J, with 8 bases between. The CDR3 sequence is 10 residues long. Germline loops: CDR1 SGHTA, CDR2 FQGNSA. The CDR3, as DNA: TGTGCCAGCCAACGGCTTGAAGCTTTCTTT. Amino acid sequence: CASQRLEAFF.

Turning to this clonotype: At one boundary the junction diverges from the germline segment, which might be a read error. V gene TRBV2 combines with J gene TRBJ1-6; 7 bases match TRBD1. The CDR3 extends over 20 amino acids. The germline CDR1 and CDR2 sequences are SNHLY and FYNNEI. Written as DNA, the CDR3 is TGTGCCAGCAGCCCAAGGCCGAGGGGGCGGATCGACCCCTATAATACACCCCTCCACTTT. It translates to CASSPRPRGRIDPYNTPLHF.

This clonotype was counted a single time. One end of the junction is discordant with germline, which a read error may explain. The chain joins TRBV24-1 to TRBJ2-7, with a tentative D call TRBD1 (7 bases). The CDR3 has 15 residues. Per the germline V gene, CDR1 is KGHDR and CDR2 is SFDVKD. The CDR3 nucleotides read TGTGCCAGCAGTGCTAACCAGGGGGGCCACTACGAGCAGTACTTC. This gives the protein CASSANQGGHYEQYF.